This T cell receptor (beta chain) is drawn from a study of molecular identifiers for immune sequencing clone quantification. Using a CD8+CD4-CCR7+CD45RA+ phenotype, naive CD8 T cells were sorted. Study-wide results and caveats: Spiked TCR RNA from one Jurkat cell reportedly showed up when mixed among some 1 million naive cells.

TCRdb processed the PCR reads anew with MiXCR; each CDR3 protein has one entry. Among about 640,000 distinct CDR3 sequences listed, about 20% were seen once. This CDR3 has 14 residues. The germline CDR1 and CDR2 sequences are MDHEN and SYDVKM. Deletions cut 3 bases from V and 4 bases from J, with 12 bases between. To note about this clonotype: Its antigen is still unknown. A much bigger clone sits one base away, suggesting this may be a read error.

This receptor was identified in a human donor in good health. Some libraries in this study had Jurkat cell RNA spiked in. The sample consisted of naive CD8+ T cells from blood, with Jurkat cell RNA spiked in. Subset described: FACS-sorted CD8+CD4-CCR7+CD45RA+ naive T cells. J is TRBJ2-5 and V is TRBV28; D is unclear. For the CDR3, the DNA is TGTGCCAGCAGTTTGTTTGCGTACCTAGAGACCCAGTACTTC. It translates to CASSLFAYLETQYF.